The 4 T cell receptor beta chains presented below share a single source sample, sequenced in a study of control samples from healthy donors and cancer patients. The protocol was immunoSEQ multiplex PCR, while the TCRdb copy is restricted to in-frame clones and leaves out a portion. The sample has some 79,000 clones, about 90% seen once; the top ten hold 4%. Sequences were obtained from blood. The source of these receptors is a woman aged 45-60 years in good health.

V gene TRBV5-1 combines with J gene TRBJ2-2, with D unresolved. CDR1 is SGHRS and CDR2 is YFSETQ in the germline V gene. The V and J ends lost 0 bases and 0 bases respectively, with 6 bases between them. This CDR3 contains 15 residues. CDR3 DNA sequence: TGCGCCAGCAGCTTGGACGGACCGAACACCGGGGAGCTGTTTTTT. Protein sequence: CASSLDGPNTGELFF.

The V gene is TRBV9, the J gene TRBJ2-2; TRBD1 aligns across 12 bases. Trimming cost V 4 bases and J 4 bases; bases outside gene matches: 11. The germline V gene has CDR1 SGDLS and CDR2 YYNGEE. The CDR3 covers 18 residues. The CDR3 sequence is CASSLRDRGLYGTGELFF. DNA of the CDR3: TGTGCCAGCAGCCTCCGGGACAGGGGGCTCTATGGCACCGGGGAGCTGTTTTTT.

The rearrangement joins TRBV7-9 to TRBJ2-1; 8 bases are shared with TRBD1. The CDR3 consists of 13 residues. V was pared by 5 bases and J by 6 bases, with 3 bases of the junction left unmatched. Germline loops: CDR1 SEHNR, CDR2 FQNEAQ (reference sequence). The CDR3 nucleotides are TGTGCCAGCAGCCCCGGGACAGGCAATGAGCAGTTCTTC. Its protein is CASSPGTGNEQFF.

This clone was seen only once. The chain employs TRBV4-2 and TRBJ2-5, with TRBD2 as a possible D gene (6 bases). CDR1 and CDR2 (germline): LGHNA, YNFKEQ. Trimming cost V 4 bases and J 4 bases, with 25 bases left between them. This CDR3 spans 18 amino acids. This CDR3 is CASSPQGGAAVGGETQYF. DNA of the CDR3: TGTGCCAGCAGCCCGCAGGGCGGGGCGGCCGTGGGTGGAGAGACCCAGTACTTC.